Below are 19 T cell receptor beta chains sequenced from a single sample in a study of T cell responses to AZD1222 COVID-19 vaccine. TCRdb's copy holds only in-frame clones and misses some; the assay was immunoSEQ multiplex PCR. The table includes some 170,000 clones, about 91% detected once. The source material was peripheral blood, sampled 28 days after the second AZD1222 dose. The receptors stem from an adult who received the AZD1222 COVID-19 vaccine.

The rearrangement links TRBV7-8 to TRBJ1-5; D is undetermined. Germline V CDR1 and CDR2: SGHVS, FQNEAQ. The CDR3 totals 13 residues. Between the trimmed V and J ends, which lost 5 bases and 3 bases, there was a span of 8 bases. CDR3 residues: CASSSQPNQPQHF. The CDR3 DNA sequence: TGTGCCAGCAGCAGTCAGCCCAATCAGCCCCAGCATTTT. The full variable domain, with the rest looked up from reference TRBV7-8 and TRBJ1-5, is GAGVSQSPRYKVAKRGQDVALRCDPISGHVSLFWYQQALGQGPEFLTYFQNEAQLDKSGLPSDRFFAERPEGSVSTLKIQRTQQEDSAVYLCASSSQPNQPQHFGDGTRLSIL.

The chain couples TRBV5-1 to TRBJ2-7, with TRBD2 matching 9 bases. CDR3 length: 17 amino acids. Germline assignment: CDR1 SGHRS and CDR2 YFSETQ. J lost 2 bases, V lost 4 bases, and 13 bases had no gene match. CDR3 nucleotides: TGCGCCAGCAGCCCCCGGGGTAGCGGGGGCTCAACCTACGAGCAGTACTTC. It yields the protein CASSPRGSGGSTYEQYF.

The chain joins TRBV5-1 to TRBJ1-4; D is possibly TRBD1 (5 bases). Germline CDR1 SGHRS, CDR2 YFSETQ. The CDR3 covers 12 residues. Trimming cost V 5 bases and J 7 bases, with 9 bases left between them. The CDR3 DNA reads TGCGCCAGCAGAGGGGAGAGTGAAAAACTGTTTTTT. Its protein product is CASRGESEKLFF.

This clone was detected once. The V gene is TRBV7-8, the J gene TRBJ1-3; tentative D call: TRBD1 (5 bases). Germline V gene sequence: CDR1 SGHVS, CDR2 FQNEAQ. V dropped 3 bases and J dropped 0 bases, with 12 bases sitting between them. This CDR3 has 16 residues. CDR3 protein: CASSFGGANSGNTIYF. The CDR3 DNA sequence: TGTGCCAGCAGCTTCGGAGGGGCGAACTCTGGAAACACCATATATTTT.

The chain couples TRBV18 to TRBJ2-1; D uncertain. Germline V gives CDR1 KGHSH, CDR2 LQKENI. This CDR3 is 12 amino acids long. The ends were cut back, 3 bases at V and 7 bases at J, with 7 bases in the middle. CDR3 region: CASSPSRNEQFF. Written as DNA, the CDR3 is TGTGCCAGCTCACCGAGTAGGAATGAGCAGTTCTTC. The complete variable domain, with remaining parts taken from reference TRBV18 and TRBJ2-1, reads NAGVMQNPRHLVRRRGQEARLRCSPMKGHSHVYWYRQLPEEGLKFMVYLQKENIIDESGMPKERFSAEFPKEGPSILRIQQVVRGDSAAYFCASSPSRNEQFFGPGTRLTVL.

The chain recombines TRBV4-1 with TRBJ2-1, with D possibly being TRBD2 (6 bases). Germline V gene sequence: CDR1 MGHRA, CDR2 YSYEKL. V lost 4 bases, J lost 4 bases, and 11 bases lay in between. The CDR3 extends over 14 amino acids. CDR3: CASSPPGAYNEQFF. In nucleotides, the CDR3 is TGCGCCAGCAGCCCACCGGGAGCATACAATGAGCAGTTCTTC.

This clone was seen just once. The chain recombines TRBV10-3 with TRBJ1-2; maybe TRBD1 (5 bases). CDR1 and CDR2 (germline): ENHRY, SYGVKD. V lost 7 bases and J 3 bases, leaving 9 bases between the germline ends. This CDR3 contains 12 residues. The CDR3 here is CAIKGTDYGYTF. The CDR3 nucleotides are TGTGCCATCAAGGGGACCGACTATGGCTACACCTTC.

The genes are TRBV19 and TRBJ2-7; the D gene is possibly TRBD1 (8 bases). This CDR3 region has 15 residues. Deletions cut 6 bases from V and 2 bases from J, with 17 bases between. From germline, CDR1 is LNHDA and CDR2 SQIVND (reference sequence). The CDR3 reads CASRVTGDYPYEQYF. The CDR3 DNA follows: TGTGCCAGTAGAGTGACAGGGGACTATCCCTACGAGCAGTACTTC.

The gene calls are TRBV7-6 and TRBJ2-7, with a tentative D call TRBD1 (6 bases). V shed 2 bases and J shed 5 bases, with 7 bases lying between them. The CDR3 is made up of 12 amino acids. CDR1 and CDR2 (germline): SGHVS, FNYEAQ. CDR3 loop: CASSLTGHEQYF. The CDR3, as DNA: TGTGCCAGCAGCTTAACAGGGCACGAGCAGTACTTC. The variable domain in full, with the rest retrieved from reference TRBV7-6 and TRBJ2-7, is GAGVSQSPRYKVTKRGQDVALRCDPISGHVSLYWYRQALGQGPEFLTYFNYEAQQDKSGLPNDRFSAERPEGSISTLTIQRTEQRDSAMYRCASSLTGHEQYFGPGTRLTVT.

The chain joins TRBV7-2 to TRBJ1-5, with 10 bases aligning to TRBD1. V lost 5 bases and J lost 7; bases outside the gene matches: 8. The CDR3 sequence is 15 residues long. Germline CDR1 SGHTA, CDR2 FQGNSA. The CDR3 region is CASSLWTGGGQPQHF. The CDR3 DNA reads as TGTGCCAGCAGCCTATGGACAGGGGGAGGGCAGCCCCAGCATTTT.

This clone has only one observation. V and J are TRBV5-4 and TRBJ1-2; D not certain. The CDR3 runs to 14 residues. Germline assignment: CDR1 SGHNT and CDR2 YYREEE (reference sequence). Deletions cut 4 bases from V and 1 base from J, with 11 bases between. The chain's CDR3 is CASSVGTDNYGYTF. As DNA, the CDR3 is TGTGCCAGCAGCGTGGGCACAGATAACTATGGCTACACCTTC.

This sequence joins TRBV27 and TRBJ2-5; D is perhaps TRBD1 (5 bases). Trimming left V 3 bases short and J 5 bases short, with 13 bases between. The germline CDR1 and CDR2 sequences are MNHEY and SMNVEV (reference sequence). This CDR3 comprises 14 residues. CDR3 DNA sequence: TGTGCCAGCAGTTTGTCGACAGTTGGGGAGACCCAGTACTTC. The encoded protein is CASSLSTVGETQYF.

The chain joins TRBV7-3 to TRBJ2-5; 8 bases map to TRBD2. The CDR3 is made up of 13 amino acids. The ends lost 1 base at V and 8 bases at J; junction bases unmatched: 3. Germline V gene sequence: CDR1 SGHTA, CDR2 FQGTGA. The CDR3 region has the DNA TGTGCCAGCAGCTTAATTAGCGGGGCCACCCAGTACTTC. This codes for CASSLISGATQYF.

This chain joins TRBV6-2 or TRBV6-3 and TRBJ1-1, with D hard to call. Germline loops: CDR1 MNHEY, CDR2 SVGEGT. The CDR3 covers 14 residues. Trimming took off 0 bases at V and 0 bases at J, with 5 bases between the two ends. The chain's CDR3 is CASSYSLLNTEAFF. The CDR3 region has the DNA TGTGCCAGCAGTTACTCGCTCCTGAACACTGAAGCTTTCTTT.

The genes are TRBV12-5 and TRBJ1-2, with D possibly TRBD1 on 5 matching bases. CDR1 LGHNT and CDR2 FRNRAP come from the germline V gene. The V end was cut by 0 bases, the J end by 8 bases, with 13 bases between. This CDR3 region has 14 residues. This CDR3 reads CASGLVGFRDGYTF. The CDR3 DNA reads TGTGCTAGTGGTTTGGTAGGATTCCGGGACGGCTACACCTTC.

CDR3 DNA sequence: TGTGCCAGCAGCTCCCGGGACAGGACTCGGGAGACCCAGTACTTC. Encoded protein: CASSSRDRTRETQYF. The gene calls are TRBV7-8 and TRBJ2-5; TRBD1 aligns across 8 bases. The V and J ends lost 4 bases and 5 bases, in that order; junction bases with no gene match: 9. The length of the CDR3 is 15 residues. Germline lookup yields CDR1 SGHVS and CDR2 FQNEAQ.

The chain recombines TRBV20-1 with TRBJ1-1, with D perhaps TRBD1 (5 bases). Germline V gene sequence: CDR1 DFQATT, CDR2 SNEGSKA (reference sequence). This CDR3 is 10 amino acids long. V lost 5 bases and J 11 bases, leaving 12 bases between the germline ends. CDR3 in amino acids: CSARGVSAFF. The CDR3 DNA reads as TGCAGTGCTCGGGGCGTTTCGGCTTTCTTT.

This clone was recorded only once. V gene TRBV4-1 combines with J gene TRBJ1-2; D unclear. The V gene lost 1 base and the J gene lost 0 bases, with 9 bases spanning the gap. This CDR3 spans 15 amino acids. Germline V gene sequence: CDR1 MGHRA, CDR2 YSYEKL. The CDR3 coding sequence is TGCGCCAGCAGCCAAGTTCAGTCCTCTAACTATGGCTACACCTTC. Its translation: CASSQVQSSNYGYTF.

V gene TRBV10-3 combines with J gene TRBJ2-7; D call uncertain. Per germline, CDR1 ENHRY and CDR2 SYGVKD. Deletions cut 3 bases from V and 7 bases from J, with 7 bases between. The CDR3 is made up of 11 amino acids. The CDR3 region has the DNA TGTGCCATCAGTGATTTGGATGAGCAGTACTTC. It codes for CAISDLDEQYF.